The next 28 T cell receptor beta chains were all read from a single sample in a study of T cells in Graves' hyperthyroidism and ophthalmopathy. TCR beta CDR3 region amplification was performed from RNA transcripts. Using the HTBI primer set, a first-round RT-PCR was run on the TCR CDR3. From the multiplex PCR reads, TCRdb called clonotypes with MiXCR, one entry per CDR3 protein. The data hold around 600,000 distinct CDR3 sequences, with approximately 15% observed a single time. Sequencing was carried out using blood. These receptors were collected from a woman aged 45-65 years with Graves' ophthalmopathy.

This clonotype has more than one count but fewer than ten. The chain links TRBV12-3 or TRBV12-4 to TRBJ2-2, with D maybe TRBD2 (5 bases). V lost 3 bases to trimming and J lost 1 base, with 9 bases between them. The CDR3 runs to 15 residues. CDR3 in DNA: TGTGCCAGCAGTTTCCGGGGAAGGAACACCGGGGAGCTGTTTTTT. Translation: CASSFRGRNTGELFF.

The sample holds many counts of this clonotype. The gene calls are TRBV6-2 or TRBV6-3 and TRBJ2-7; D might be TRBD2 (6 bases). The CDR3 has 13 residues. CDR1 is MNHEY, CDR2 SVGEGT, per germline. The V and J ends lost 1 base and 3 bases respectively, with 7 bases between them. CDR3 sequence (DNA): TGTGCCAGCAGTTACTGGGACTTCTACGAGCAGTACTTC. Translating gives CASSYWDFYEQYF.

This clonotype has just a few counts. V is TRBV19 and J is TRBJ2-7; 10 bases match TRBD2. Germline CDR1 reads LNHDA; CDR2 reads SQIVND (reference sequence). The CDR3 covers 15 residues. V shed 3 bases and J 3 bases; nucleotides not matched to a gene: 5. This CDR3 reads CASSISPSGSYEQYF. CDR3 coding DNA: TGTGCCAGTAGTATTTCTCCTAGCGGGAGCTACGAGCAGTACTTC.

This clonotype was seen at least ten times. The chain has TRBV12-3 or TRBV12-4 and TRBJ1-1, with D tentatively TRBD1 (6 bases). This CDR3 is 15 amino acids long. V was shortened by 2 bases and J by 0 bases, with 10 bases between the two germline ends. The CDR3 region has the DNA TGTGCCAGCAGTTTATGGGGGGACATGAACACTGAAGCTTTCTTT. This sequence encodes CASSLWGDMNTEAFF.

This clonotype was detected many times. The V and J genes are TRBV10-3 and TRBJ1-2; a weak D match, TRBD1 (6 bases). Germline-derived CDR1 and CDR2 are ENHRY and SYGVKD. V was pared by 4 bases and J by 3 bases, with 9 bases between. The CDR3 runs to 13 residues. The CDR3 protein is CAISGTDDYGYTF. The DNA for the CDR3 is TGTGCCATCAGTGGGACAGACGACTATGGCTACACCTTC.

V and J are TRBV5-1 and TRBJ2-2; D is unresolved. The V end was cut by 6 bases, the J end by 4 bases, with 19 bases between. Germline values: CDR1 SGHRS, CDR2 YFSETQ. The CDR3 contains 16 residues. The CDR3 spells CASKQTERWGTGELFF. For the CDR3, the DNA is TGCGCCAGCAAACAGACCGAGAGGTGGGGCACCGGGGAGCTGTTTTTT.

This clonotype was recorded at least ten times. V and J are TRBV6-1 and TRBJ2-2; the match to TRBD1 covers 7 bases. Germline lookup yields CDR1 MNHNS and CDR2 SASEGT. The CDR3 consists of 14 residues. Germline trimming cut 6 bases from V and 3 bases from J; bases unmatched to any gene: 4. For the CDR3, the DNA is TGTGCCAGCAGGGGACAGACCCACACCGGGGAGCTGTTTTTT. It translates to CASRGQTHTGELFF.

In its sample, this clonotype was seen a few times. The CDR3 here is CASSAIISGDTQYF. CDR3 DNA: TGTGCCAGCAGCGCCATAATTAGCGGAGATACGCAGTATTTT. This rearrangement joins TRBV9 to TRBJ2-3; tentatively, D is TRBD2 (6 bases). This CDR3 is built from 14 residues. CDR1 and CDR2 (germline): SGDLS, YYNGEE. Deletions cut 3 bases from V and 5 bases from J, with 13 bases between.

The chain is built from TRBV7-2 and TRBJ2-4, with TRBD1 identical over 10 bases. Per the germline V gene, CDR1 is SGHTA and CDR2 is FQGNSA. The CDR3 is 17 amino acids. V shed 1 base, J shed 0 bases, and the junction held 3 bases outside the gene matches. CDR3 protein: CASSLGGTGVAKNIQYF. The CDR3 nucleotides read TGTGCCAGCAGCTTAGGTGGGACAGGGGTAGCCAAAAACATTCAGTACTTC.

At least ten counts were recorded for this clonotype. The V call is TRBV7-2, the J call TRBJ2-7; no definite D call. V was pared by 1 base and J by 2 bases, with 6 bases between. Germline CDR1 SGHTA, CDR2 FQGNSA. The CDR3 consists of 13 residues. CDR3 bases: TGTGCCAGCAGCTTAGGAAGGCCCTACGAGCAGTACTTC. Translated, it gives CASSLGRPYEQYF.

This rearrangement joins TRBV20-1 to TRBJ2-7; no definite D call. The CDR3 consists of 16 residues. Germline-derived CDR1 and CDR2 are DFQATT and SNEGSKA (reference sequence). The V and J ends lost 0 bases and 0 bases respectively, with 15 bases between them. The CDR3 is CSARDSGPQSSYEQYF. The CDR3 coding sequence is TGCAGTGCTAGAGACTCCGGGCCCCAAAGCTCCTACGAGCAGTACTTC.

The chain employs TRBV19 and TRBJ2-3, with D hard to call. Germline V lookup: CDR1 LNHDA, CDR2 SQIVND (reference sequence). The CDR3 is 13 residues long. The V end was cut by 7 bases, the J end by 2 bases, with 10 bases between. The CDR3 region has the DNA TGTGCCAGTATGGAAGGTAACACAGATACGCAGTATTTT. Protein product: CASMEGNTDTQYF.

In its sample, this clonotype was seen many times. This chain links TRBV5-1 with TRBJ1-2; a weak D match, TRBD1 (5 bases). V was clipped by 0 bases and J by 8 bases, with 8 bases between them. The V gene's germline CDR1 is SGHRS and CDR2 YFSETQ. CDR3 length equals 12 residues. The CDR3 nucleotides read TGCGCCAGCAGCTTGGTGGGGGAAGGCTACACCTTC. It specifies CASSLVGEGYTF. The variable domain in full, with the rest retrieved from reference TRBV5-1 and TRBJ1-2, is KAGVTQTPRYLIKTRGQQVTLSCSPISGHRSVSWYQQTPGQGLQFLFEYFSETQRNKGNFPGRFSGRQFSNSRSEMNVSTLELGDSALYLCASSLVGEGYTFGSGTRLTVV.

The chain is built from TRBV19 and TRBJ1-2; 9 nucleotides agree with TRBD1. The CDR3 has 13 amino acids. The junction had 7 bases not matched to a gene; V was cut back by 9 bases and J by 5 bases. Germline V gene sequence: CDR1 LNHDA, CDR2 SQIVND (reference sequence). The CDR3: CASATGGYYGYTF. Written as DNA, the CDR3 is TGTGCCAGCGCGACAGGGGGGTATTATGGCTACACCTTC. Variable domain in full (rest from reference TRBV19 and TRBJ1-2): DGGITQSPKYLFRKEGQNVTLSCEQNLNHDAMYWYRQDPGQGLRLIYYSQIVNDFQKGDIAEGYSVSREKKESFPLTVTSAQKNPTAFYLCASATGGYYGYTFGSGTRLTVV.

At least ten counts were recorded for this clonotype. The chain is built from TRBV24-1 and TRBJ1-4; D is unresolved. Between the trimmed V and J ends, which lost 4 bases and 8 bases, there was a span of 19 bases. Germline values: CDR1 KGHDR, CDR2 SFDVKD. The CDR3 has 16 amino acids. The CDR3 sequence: CATSDSRPDAREKLFF. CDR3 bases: TGTGCCACCAGTGACTCTCGCCCGGACGCCCGGGAAAAACTGTTTTTT.

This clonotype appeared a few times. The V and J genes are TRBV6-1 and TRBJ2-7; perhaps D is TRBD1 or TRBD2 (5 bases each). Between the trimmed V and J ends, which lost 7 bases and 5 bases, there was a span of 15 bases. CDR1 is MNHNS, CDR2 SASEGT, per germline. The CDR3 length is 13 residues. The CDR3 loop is CASNEGRVNEQYF. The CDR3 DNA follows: TGTGCCAGCAACGAGGGGCGGGTGAACGAGCAGTACTTC.

CDR3 in amino acids: CASSARTIQLETQYF. CDR3 coding DNA: TGTGCCAGCAGCGCCCGGACTATCCAACTGGAGACCCAGTACTTC. V is TRBV11-3 and J is TRBJ2-5; TRBD2 might be the D (6 bases). The CDR3 contains 15 residues. Germline V gene sequence: CDR1 SGHNT, CDR2 YENEEA. V was pared by 5 bases and J by 5 bases, with 18 bases between.

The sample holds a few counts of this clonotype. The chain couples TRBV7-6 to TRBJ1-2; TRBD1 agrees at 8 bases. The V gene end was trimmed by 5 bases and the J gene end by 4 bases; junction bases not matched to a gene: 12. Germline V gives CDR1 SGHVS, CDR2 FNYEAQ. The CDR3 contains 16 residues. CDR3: CASSPGTGESSYGYTF. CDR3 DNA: TGTGCCAGCAGCCCGGGGACAGGCGAGAGTAGCTATGGCTACACCTTC. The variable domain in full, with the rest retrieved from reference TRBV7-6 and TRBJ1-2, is GAGVSQSPRYKVTKRGQDVALRCDPISGHVSLYWYRQALGQGPEFLTYFNYEAQQDKSGLPNDRFSAERPEGSISTLTIQRTEQRDSAMYRCASSPGTGESSYGYTFGSGTRLTVV.

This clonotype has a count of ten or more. CDR3 in amino acids: CASSFGLRAPLNTEAFF. CDR3 sequence (DNA): TGTGCCAGCAGTTTCGGTTTGCGGGCACCTCTGAACACTGAAGCTTTCTTT. V is TRBV28 and J is TRBJ1-1; D is uncertain. V was pared by 3 bases and J by 0 bases, with 17 bases between. The CDR3 consists of 17 residues. Germline CDR1 and CDR2: MDHEN and SYDVKM.

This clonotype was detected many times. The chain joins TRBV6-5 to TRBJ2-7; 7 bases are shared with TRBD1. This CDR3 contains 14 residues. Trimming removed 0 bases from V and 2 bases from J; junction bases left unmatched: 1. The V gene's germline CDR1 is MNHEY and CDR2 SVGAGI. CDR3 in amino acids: CASSYSDRPYEQYF. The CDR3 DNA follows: TGTGCCAGCAGTTACTCGGACAGGCCCTACGAGCAGTACTTC.

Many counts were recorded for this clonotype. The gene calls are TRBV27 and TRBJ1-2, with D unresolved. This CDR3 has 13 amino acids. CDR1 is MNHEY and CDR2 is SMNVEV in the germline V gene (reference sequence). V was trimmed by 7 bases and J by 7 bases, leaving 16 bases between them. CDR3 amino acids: CASKSGGTSGYTF. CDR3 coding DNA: TGTGCCAGCAAATCAGGAGGAACCTCTGGCTACACCTTC.

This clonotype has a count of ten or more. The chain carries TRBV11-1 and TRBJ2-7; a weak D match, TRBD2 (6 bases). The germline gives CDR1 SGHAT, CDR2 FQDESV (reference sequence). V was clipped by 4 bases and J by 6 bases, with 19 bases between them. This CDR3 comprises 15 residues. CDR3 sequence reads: CASSSTGLSGSEQYF. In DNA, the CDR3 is TGTGCCAGCAGCTCAACGGGACTTTCGGGCTCCGAGCAGTACTTC.

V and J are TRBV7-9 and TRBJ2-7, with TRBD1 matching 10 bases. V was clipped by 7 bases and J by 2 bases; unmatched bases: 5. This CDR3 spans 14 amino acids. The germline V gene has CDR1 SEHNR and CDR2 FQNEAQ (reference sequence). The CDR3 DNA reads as TGTGCCAGCATTCTCGGACAGGGGGCCTACGAGCAGTACTTC. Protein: CASILGQGAYEQYF.

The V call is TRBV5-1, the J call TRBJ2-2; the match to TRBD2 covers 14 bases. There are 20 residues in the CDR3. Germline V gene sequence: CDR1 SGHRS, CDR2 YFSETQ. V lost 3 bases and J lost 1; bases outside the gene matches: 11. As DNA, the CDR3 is TGCGCCAGCAGCTCTCGACTAGCGGGAGGGCCCCTAAGGAACACCGGGGAGCTGTTTTTT. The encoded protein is CASSSRLAGGPLRNTGELFF.

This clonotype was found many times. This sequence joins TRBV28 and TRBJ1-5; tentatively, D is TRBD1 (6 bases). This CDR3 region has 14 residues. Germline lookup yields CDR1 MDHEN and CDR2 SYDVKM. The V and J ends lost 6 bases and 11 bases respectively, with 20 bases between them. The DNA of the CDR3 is TGTGCCAGCAGATTGGGCGGGGGCGAGCGCTCCCAGCATTTT. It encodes CASRLGGGERSQHF.

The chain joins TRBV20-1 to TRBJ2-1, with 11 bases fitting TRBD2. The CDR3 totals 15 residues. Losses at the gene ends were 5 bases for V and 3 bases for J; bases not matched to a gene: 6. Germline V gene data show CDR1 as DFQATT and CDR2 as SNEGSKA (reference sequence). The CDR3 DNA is TGCAGTGCTGACCCGGGACTAGCGGTCTACAATGAGCAGTTCTTC. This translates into CSADPGLAVYNEQFF.

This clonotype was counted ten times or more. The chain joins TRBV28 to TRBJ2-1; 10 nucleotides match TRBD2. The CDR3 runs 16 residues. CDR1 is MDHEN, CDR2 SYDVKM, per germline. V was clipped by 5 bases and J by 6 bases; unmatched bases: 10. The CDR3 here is CASSGLAEIRGNEQFF. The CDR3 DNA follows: TGTGCCAGCAGTGGACTAGCGGAAATTAGGGGCAATGAGCAGTTCTTC. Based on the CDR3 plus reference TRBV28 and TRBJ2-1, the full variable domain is DVKVTQSSRYLVKRTGEKVFLECVQDMDHENMFWYRQDPGLGLRLIYFSYDVKMKEKGDIPEGYSVSREKKERFSLILESASTNQTSMYLCASSGLAEIRGNEQFFGPGTRLTVL.

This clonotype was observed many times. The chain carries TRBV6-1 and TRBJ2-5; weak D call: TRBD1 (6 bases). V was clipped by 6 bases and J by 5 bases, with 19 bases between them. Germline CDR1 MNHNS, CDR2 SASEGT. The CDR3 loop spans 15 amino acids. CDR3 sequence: CASRKTGTLLETQYF. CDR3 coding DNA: TGTGCCAGCAGGAAAACCGGGACATTACTCGAGACCCAGTACTTC.